The 6 T cell receptor beta chains given below trace back to one sample, sequenced in a study of blood T cell repertoires in COVID-19. Profiled with immunoSEQ multiplex PCR; TCRdb holds only in-frame clones, not every one. The table has about 60,000 clones, roughly 84% seen once. The sequenced sample consisted of peripheral blood. The receptors were gathered from a man aged 55 to 69 with COVID-19, enrolled during active disease.

The CDR3 DNA reads TGCGCCAGCAGCTTGGCGACAGGCAACTCTGGAAACACCATATATTTT. This encodes CASSLATGNSGNTIYF. This chain uses TRBV5-1 with TRBJ1-3, with D possibly matching TRBD1 (6 bases). The V end lost 0 bases, the J end lost 0 bases, and 10 bases lay between the germline ends. There are 16 residues in the CDR3. In germline, CDR1 is SGHRS, CDR2 YFSETQ.

The chain has TRBV11-3 and TRBJ2-1; D perhaps matches TRBD1 (5 bases). Looked up from germline, CDR1 is SGHNT and CDR2 is YENEEA. The length of the CDR3 is 16 residues. V was trimmed by 5 bases and J by 0 bases, leaving 14 bases between them. CDR3 protein: CASSLEQESSYNEQFF. DNA of the CDR3: TGTGCCAGCAGCCTGGAACAGGAGAGCTCCTACAATGAGCAGTTCTTC.

The chain uses TRBV27 and TRBJ2-1; 9 bases are a match to TRBD2. The ends lost 2 bases at V and 5 bases at J; junction bases unmatched: 4. Per the germline V gene, CDR1 is MNHEY and CDR2 is SMNVEV (reference sequence). The CDR3 length is 15 residues. The CDR3 DNA sequence: TGTGCCAGCAGTTTAGGTAGCGGGAGAAACAATGAGCAGTTCTTC. It translates to CASSLGSGRNNEQFF.

A note on this clone: Other DNA sequences of this sample code for an identical CDR3. The chain couples TRBV6-5 to TRBJ1-3, with 7 bases fitting TRBD1. The V gene's germline CDR1 is MNHEY and CDR2 SVGAGI. The CDR3 has 14 amino acids. The ends lost 4 bases at V and 2 bases at J; junction bases unmatched: 2. CDR3 region: CASSSTGPGNTIYF. DNA of the CDR3: TGTGCCAGCAGTTCGACAGGGCCTGGAAACACCATATATTTT.

V gene TRBV12-3 or TRBV12-4 combines with J gene TRBJ2-7; D gene ambiguous. V was cut by 4 bases and J by 6 bases, with 7 bases left in between. The CDR3 has 11 residues. DNA for the CDR3: TGTGCCAGCAGTTCGCAGCGCGAGCAGTACTTC. It specifies CASSSQREQYF.

This chain uses TRBV9 with TRBJ2-1, with 7 bases matching TRBD1. The CDR3 totals 15 residues. Germline V lookup: CDR1 SGDLS, CDR2 YYNGEE. Trimming took 0 bases from V and 4 from J; bases not matched to a gene: 4. This CDR3 is CASSVEGGYYNEQFF. The CDR3 DNA reads as TGTGCCAGCAGCGTAGAAGGGGGCTATTACAATGAGCAGTTCTTC.